What follows are 27 T cell receptor beta chains derived from one specimen sequenced in a study of T-cell reconstitution after alpha-beta-depleted transplantation in children. Unique molecular identifiers were used in preparing the TCRbeta library. TCRdb reprocessed the PCR reads via MiXCR and lists one record per CDR3 protein. Found here are a few hundred thousand distinct CDR3 sequences, under 13% of them singletons; the top ten hold around 2.3%. Sequenced material: PBMCs from the stem cell graft donor, taken from the stem cell graft. These receptors all stem from a human donor who donated a stem cell graft to a child with acute lymphoblastic leukemia.

Here the CDR3 reads CASSFTSGPSYNEQFF. The CDR3 DNA reads TGTGCCAGCAGCTTCACTAGCGGGCCTTCCTACAATGAGCAGTTCTTC. The chain couples TRBV5-5 to TRBJ2-1, with 9 bases aligning to TRBD2. CDR1 SGHKS and CDR2 YYEKEE come from the germline V gene (reference sequence). V lost 2 bases, J lost 1 base, and 4 bases stayed unmatched. The CDR3 covers 16 residues.

As regards this clonotype: Just one base apart from a much larger clone, this may be a read error. This CDR3 is missing its conserved last phenylalanine or tryptophan, likely due to a read error. The V call is TRBV5-1, the J call TRBJ2-3; D is undetermined. The CDR3 has 13 residues. V was cut by 3 bases and J by 5 bases, with 10 bases left in between. Germline CDR1 is SGHRS and CDR2 is YFSETQ. The CDR3 loop reads CASSSRPGDTQYL. The CDR3 nucleotides are TGCGCCAGCAGCTCCCGACCGGGAGATACGCAGTATTTG.

The gene calls are TRBV4-1 and TRBJ2-7; 15 nucleotides line up with TRBD2. V was pared by 3 bases and J by 6 bases, with 6 bases of the junction left unmatched. The CDR3 is made up of 16 amino acids. Germline V gives CDR1 MGHRA, CDR2 YSYEKL. CDR3 coding DNA: TGCGCCAGCAGCCAGCCACCGGGACTAGCGGGAGGCGAGCAGTACTTC. It yields the protein CASSQPPGLAGGEQYF.

The V gene is TRBV7-2, the J gene TRBJ1-6; D unclear. The CDR3 is made up of 13 amino acids. Trimming cost V 0 bases and J 14 bases, with 11 bases left between them. The germline V gene has CDR1 SGHTA and CDR2 FQGNSA. The CDR3 region is CASSLADFSALHF. CDR3 coding DNA: TGTGCCAGCAGCTTAGCCGACTTCAGCGCCCTCCACTTT. Combining the CDR3 with reference TRBV7-2 and TRBJ1-6 gives the whole variable domain GAGVSQSPSNKVTEKGKDVELRCDPISGHTALYWYRQSLGQGLEFLIYFQGNSAPDKSGLPSDRFSAERTGGSVSTLTIQRTQQEDSAVYLCASSLADFSALHFGNGTRLTVT.

This clonotype was counted a few times. The V gene is TRBV27, the J gene TRBJ2-1; tentatively, D is TRBD2 (5 bases). Germline V gene lookup returns CDR1 MNHEY and CDR2 SMNVEV (reference sequence). The CDR3 is made up of 13 amino acids. V was trimmed by 6 bases and J by 6 bases, leaving 12 bases between them. As DNA, the CDR3 is TGTGCCAGCAGGATACTAGAGACCAATGAGCAGTTCTTC. This codes for CASRILETNEQFF.

V usage is TRBV30 and J usage is TRBJ2-7, with D unresolved. The ends were cut back, 8 bases at V and 5 bases at J, with 13 bases in the middle. The CDR3 is made up of 11 amino acids. Germline-derived CDR1 and CDR2 are GTSNPN and SVGIG (reference sequence). The CDR3 DNA reads as TGTGCCAGGAACACAGACAACGAGCAGTACTTC. Translation: CARNTDNEQYF.

This clonotype was seen at least ten times. J is TRBJ2-5 and V is TRBV20-1; TRBD1 matches 9 bases. The trim removed 4 bases at V and 1 base at J, leaving 13 bases unmatched. The CDR3 has 17 residues. Germline loops: CDR1 DFQATT, CDR2 SNEGSKA (reference sequence). The CDR3 DNA sequence: TGCAGTGCTACCCAGGACAGGGGATCGATGGGCCAAGAGACCCAGTACTTC. This codes for CSATQDRGSMGQETQYF.

This clonotype occurred a few times. The chain couples TRBV6-5 to TRBJ2-3; a possible D gene is TRBD2 (6 bases). From germline, CDR1 is MNHEY and CDR2 SVGAGI. Trimming shortened V by 2 bases and J by 0 bases, and 9 bases separated the two germline ends. The CDR3 sequence is 15 residues long. In nucleotides, the CDR3 is TGTGCCAGCAGTTACGGGGCGGGAAGCACAGATACGCAGTATTTT. It encodes CASSYGAGSTDTQYF.

The chain links TRBV20-1 to TRBJ2-5; D unresolved. Germline CDR1 DFQATT, CDR2 SNEGSKA (reference sequence). The V end was cut by 8 bases, the J end by 1 base, with 14 bases between. This CDR3 contains 13 residues. DNA of the CDR3: TGCAGTAACACAAGACCTTTCCAAGAGACCCAGTACTTC. This sequence encodes CSNTRPFQETQYF.

This clonotype was seen only a few times. The J gene is TRBJ2-6, the V gene TRBV7-2; D not certain. The CDR3 loop spans 14 amino acids. Germline V lookup: CDR1 SGHTA, CDR2 FQGNSA. Trimming left V 4 bases short and J 2 bases short, with 6 bases between. CDR3 bases: TGTGCCAGCAGCTCCGACACTGGGGCCAACGTCCTGACTTTC. The encoded protein is CASSSDTGANVLTF.

This chain connects TRBV20-1 to TRBJ2-7, with D hard to call. The CDR3 contains 13 residues. The V gene lost 6 bases and the J gene lost 0 bases, with 12 bases spanning the gap. Germline V gene data show CDR1 as DFQATT and CDR2 as SNEGSKA (reference sequence). CDR3 bases: TGCAGTGCCTATCTGAGGAGCTCCTACGAGCAGTACTTC. This sequence encodes CSAYLRSSYEQYF.

This clonotype was counted only a few times. The chain couples TRBV5-1 to TRBJ2-5; 7 nucleotides align to TRBD2. Germline assignment: CDR1 SGHRS and CDR2 YFSETQ. The CDR3 consists of 14 residues. V trimming: 6 bases; J trimming: 2 bases; junction bases outside the gene matches: 7. CDR3 loop: CASTTVGGQETQYF. The CDR3, as DNA: TGCGCCAGCACAACGGTGGGGGGGCAAGAGACCCAGTACTTC. The full variable domain, rest sourced from reference TRBV5-1 and TRBJ2-5, is KAGVTQTPRYLIKTRGQQVTLSCSPISGHRSVSWYQQTPGQGLQFLFEYFSETQRNKGNFPGRFSGRQFSNSRSEMNVSTLELGDSALYLCASTTVGGQETQYFGPGTRLLVL.

This clonotype was observed a handful of times. The chain recombines TRBV6-2 or TRBV6-3 with TRBJ1-2, with D uncertain. Germline CDR1 is MNHEY and CDR2 is SVGEGT. CDR3 length equals 15 residues. The V end was cut by 4 bases, the J end by 3 bases, with 15 bases between. CDR3 DNA sequence: TGTGCCAGCAGTTTCACGCTACAGAGAGACTATGGCTACACCTTC. Translation gives CASSFTLQRDYGYTF.

The genes are TRBV14 and TRBJ2-7, with D unclear. CDR3 length equals 11 residues. V dropped 2 bases and J dropped 5 bases, with 4 bases sitting between them. The germline V gene has CDR1 SGHDN and CDR2 FVKESK. CDR3 amino acids: CASSQFDEQYF. In nucleotides, the CDR3 is TGTGCCAGCAGCCAATTCGACGAGCAGTACTTC.

This clonotype came up a few times. The rearrangement links TRBV15 to TRBJ1-6; 9 bases line up with TRBD1. From germline, CDR1 is LNHNV and CDR2 YYDKDF (reference sequence). This CDR3 has 15 residues. V lost 4 bases and J lost 9; bases outside the gene matches: 7. The CDR3 sequence is CATSIRQGESSPLHF. In DNA form, the CDR3 reads TGTGCCACCAGCATAAGACAGGGGGAAAGTTCACCCCTCCACTTT.

The chain uses TRBV12-3 or TRBV12-4 and TRBJ2-1, with 9 bases fitting TRBD2. This CDR3 spans 19 amino acids. The ends lost 1 base at V and 9 bases at J; junction bases unmatched: 19. The CDR3 reads CASSLGRTLSRGAGGEQFF. The CDR3 coding sequence is TGTGCCAGCAGTTTAGGGCGTACCCTAAGTCGGGGAGCGGGGGGTGAGCAGTTCTTC.

This clonotype was recorded a few times. This chain uses TRBV29-1 with TRBJ2-7; unclear D gene. The CDR3 extends over 13 amino acids. Germline CDR1 reads SQVTM; CDR2 reads ANQGSEA. Deletions cut 4 bases from V and 1 base from J, with 11 bases between. The CDR3: CSVVWALSYEQYF. As DNA, the CDR3 is TGCAGCGTTGTGTGGGCCCTGTCCTACGAGCAGTACTTC.

This clonotype was picked up a small number of times. J is TRBJ2-7 and V is TRBV20-1; D gene ambiguous. Germline V gene sequence: CDR1 DFQATT, CDR2 SNEGSKA (reference sequence). V was shortened by 3 bases and J by 5 bases, with 14 bases between the two germline ends. The CDR3 is made up of 13 amino acids. The DNA for the CDR3 is TGCAGTGCTAGGTGGCTAGTAGAGAACGAGCAGTACTTC. Its translation: CSARWLVENEQYF.

As regards this clonotype: An end of the junction differs from the germline gene, which may be a read error. V and J are TRBV6-5 and TRBJ2-1; tentatively, D is TRBD2 (6 bases). Germline V CDR1 and CDR2: MNHEY, SVGAGI. This CDR3 spans 15 amino acids. The CDR3, as DNA: TGTGCCAGCAGTCCTCGACTAGAGGGCTACAATGAGAAGTTCTTC. The encoded protein is CASSPRLEGYNEKFF.

This clonotype was observed many times. An end of the junction does not agree with germline; a read error may underlie this. This sequence joins TRBV12-3 or TRBV12-4 and TRBJ2-7; TRBD2 aligns across 7 bases. The CDR3 runs 12 residues. The DNA of the CDR3 is TGTGCCAGCAGCTTAGCGGGTTACGAGCAGTACTTC. As protein: CASSLAGYEQYF.

This clonotype was seen many times. The chain uses TRBV28 and TRBJ2-4, with D perhaps being TRBD1 or TRBD2 (6 bases each). This CDR3 has 15 amino acids. Looked up from germline, CDR1 is MDHEN and CDR2 is SYDVKM. V lost 5 bases to trimming and J lost 7 bases, with 18 bases between them. CDR3 loop: CASSPQARGGNIQYF. The CDR3 nucleotides are TGTGCCAGCAGTCCCCAGGCGCGAGGGGGGAACATTCAGTACTTC.

The chain uses TRBV27 and TRBJ2-5, with a weak D call TRBD1 (7 bases). This CDR3 has 15 residues. The germline gives CDR1 MNHEY, CDR2 SMNVEV (reference sequence). Trimming took off 4 bases at V and 4 bases at J, with 16 bases between the two ends. In DNA, the CDR3 is TGTGCCAGCAGTTCATCAGGGGGGTTAGGAGAGACCCAGTACTTC. Protein: CASSSSGGLGETQYF.

As concerns this clonotype: Since no conserved phenylalanine or tryptophan closes the CDR3, a read error is the likely cause. The chain links TRBV2 to TRBJ2-1, with D possibly TRBD2 on 5 matching bases. The CDR3 consists of 15 residues. Germline loops: CDR1 SNHLY, CDR2 FYNNEI. DNA of the CDR3: TGTGTCAGCATCATACTACCGGGGACCTACAATGAGCAGTTCTTG. Translated, it gives CVSIILPGTYNEQFL.

This clonotype has a handful of counts. The chain uses TRBV5-1 and TRBJ2-7; 12 bases align to TRBD2. V dropped 3 bases and J dropped 1; count of bases not matched to a gene: 5. Germline V gene lookup returns CDR1 SGHRS and CDR2 YFSETQ. This CDR3 is 16 amino acids long. CDR3 sequence: CASSSGTSGLSYEQYF. DNA for the CDR3: TGCGCCAGCAGCTCGGGGACTAGCGGGCTATCCTACGAGCAGTACTTC.

A few counts support this clonotype. V is TRBV9 and J is TRBJ2-5, with 7 bases fitting TRBD1. The CDR3 extends over 15 amino acids. The junction had 6 bases not matched to a gene; V was cut back by 3 bases and J by 1 base. Per germline, CDR1 SGDLS and CDR2 YYNGEE. The CDR3 nucleotides read TGTGCCAGCAGCGCGACAGGGTATACCCAAGAGACCCAGTACTTC. Translated: CASSATGYTQETQYF.

A word on this clonotype: Germline is not matched at one junction end, which may reflect a read error. CDR3 nucleotides: TGTGCCTGCAGAACTACTACAGGACTAGCGCCCCAAGCAGATACGCAGTATTTT. Its translation is CACRTTTGLAPQADTQYF. The chain is built from TRBV3-1 and TRBJ2-3, with 9 bases lining up with TRBD2. The CDR3 has 18 amino acids. Germline CDR1 and CDR2: LGHDT and YNNKEL (reference sequence).

The rearrangement joins TRBV4-3 to TRBJ1-1, with 7 bases lining up with TRBD1. Germline assignment: CDR1 LGHNA and CDR2 YSLEER. CDR3 length: 14 residues. With 1 base clipped from V and 5 bases from J, the junction kept 4 bases outside the gene matches. Here the CDR3 reads CASSQGQGWTEAFF. CDR3 DNA: TGCGCCAGCAGCCAAGGACAGGGATGGACTGAAGCTTTCTTT.